A single T cell receptor beta chain is shown here with its context. Clones were sequenced by immunoSEQ multiplex PCR, and TCRdb holds only the in-frame ones, with some missing. The table records about 1 million clones, 75% of them present only once. The data stem from a study of shared clonotypes between healthy human individuals. J gave up 2 bases and V 7 bases, and 5 bases lay outside the gene matches. The CDR3 totals 14 residues. Germline V lookup: CDR1 MNHNS, CDR2 SASEGT. This clonotype was sampled from a man younger than 35 in good health. The sequencing sample was made of memory CD4+ T cells sorted from blood. Subset noted: CD45RA-negative fraction. This chain uses TRBV6-1 with TRBJ2-3; 8 nucleotides agree with TRBD2. CDR3: CASIERGTTDTQYF. The CDR3 DNA reads TGTGCCAGCATAGAGCGGGGGACCACAGATACGCAGTATTTT.